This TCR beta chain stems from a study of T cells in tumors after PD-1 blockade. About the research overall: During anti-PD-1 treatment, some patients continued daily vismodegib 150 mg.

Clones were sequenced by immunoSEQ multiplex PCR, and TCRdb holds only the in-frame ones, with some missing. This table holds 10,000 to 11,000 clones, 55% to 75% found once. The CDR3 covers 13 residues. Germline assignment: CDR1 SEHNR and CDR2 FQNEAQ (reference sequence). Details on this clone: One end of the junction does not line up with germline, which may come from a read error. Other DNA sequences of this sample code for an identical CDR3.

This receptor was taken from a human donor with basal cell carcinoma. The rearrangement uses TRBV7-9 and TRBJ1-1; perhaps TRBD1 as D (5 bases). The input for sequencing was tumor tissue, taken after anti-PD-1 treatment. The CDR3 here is CASSWDGNTEAFF. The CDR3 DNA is TGTGCCAGCAGCTGGGACGGTAACACTGAAGCCTTCTTT.